A selection of T cell receptor beta chains follows, all from one sample in a study of CD8 T cells in ankylosing spondylitis. TCRdb ran MiXCR on the 5' RACE reads and lists one entry per CDR3 protein. The sample holds about 800,000 distinct CDR3 sequences, about 11% seen once. The sequencing sample was made of blood, either unsorted or a sorted T cell fraction (not recorded which). The receptors shown here come from a male donor with ankylosing spondylitis. Both conserved end residues are part of each CDR3. Each record gives: V gene, D gene, clone size, J gene, CDR3 protein, CDR3 DNA. The D gene is left open where the match is weak. Clone size is given for some rows only: seen once, a few or many times, or a class if the clone is expanded.

>TRBV7-3|NA|NA|TRBJ2-2
CASSPYRAKSNTGELFF
TGTGCCAGCAGTCCTTACAGGGCTAAATCGAACACCGGGGAGCTGTTTTTT
>TRBV20-1|NA|many|TRBJ1-5
CSASGVAGDQPQHF
TGCAGTGCTAGTGGAGTGGCGGGGGATCAGCCCCAGCATTTT
>TRBV27|TRBD1|few|TRBJ2-7
CASSFTGTGGYEQYF
TGTGCCAGCAGTTTCACCGGGACAGGGGGCTACGAGCAGTACTTC
>TRBV24-1|NA|NA|TRBJ2-5
CATNGEQETQYF
TGTGCCACCAACGGGGAGCAAGAGACCCAGTACTTC
>TRBV6-2/TRBV6-3|NA|few|TRBJ2-7
CASSHQSYEQYF
TGTGCCAGCAGCCACCAGTCCTACGAGCAGTACTTC
>TRBV7-2|NA|few|TRBJ2-5
CASSFSGRFPQYF
TGTGCCAGCAGCTTTTCAGGACGATTCCCCCAGTACTTC
>TRBV29-1|NA|many|TRBJ2-3
CSVGGGVGDTQYF
TGCAGCGTTGGAGGGGGAGTGGGAGATACGCAGTATTTT
>TRBV18|NA|many|TRBJ2-1
CASSPTGYNEQFF
TGTGCCAGCAGTCCGACAGGATACAATGAGCAGTTCTTC
>TRBV9|TRBD1|many|TRBJ1-1
CASSARTGGSNTEAFF
TGTGCCAGCAGCGCCCGGACAGGGGGCTCGAACACTGAAGCTTTCTTT
>TRBV20-1|NA|NA|TRBJ2-7
CSARNLLTGYEQYF
TGCAGTGCTAGAAATCTCTTGACAGGCTACGAGCAGTACTTC
>TRBV18|TRBD1|NA|TRBJ1-1
CASSPIPGTENTEAFF
TGTGCCAGCTCGCCCATACCCGGGACAGAGAACACTGAAGCTTTCTTT
>TRBV20-1|NA|NA|TRBJ2-5
CSARDLASPETQYF
TGCAGTGCTAGAGACCTAGCGTCCCCAGAGACCCAGTACTTC
>TRBV20-1|NA|NA|TRBJ1-4
CSARDGRDTNEKLFF
TGCAGTGCTAGAGATGGTCGGGACACCAATGAAAAACTGTTTTTT
>TRBV12-5|TRBD1|few|TRBJ1-1
CASAPGTGEVGSFF
TGTGCTAGTGCTCCCGGGACAGGGGAGGTTGGGTCTTTCTTT
>TRBV10-3|NA|NA|TRBJ1-1
CAISESKTGAGGGAFF
TGTGCCATCAGTGAGTCGAAAACCGGGGCCGGTGGCGGAGCTTTCTTT
>TRBV10-2|NA|NA|TRBJ2-7
CASSELRIPGEQYF
TGCGCCAGCAGTGAGTTACGAATTCCGGGGGAGCAGTACTTC
>TRBV7-2|TRBD1|NA|TRBJ2-3
CASSFRQGRIDTQYF
TGTGCCAGCAGCTTCCGACAGGGGAGAATAGATACGCAGTATTTT
>TRBV5-1|TRBD1|NA|TRBJ2-3
CASSPGQAVPDTQYF
TGCGCCAGCAGCCCGGGACAGGCGGTACCAGATACGCAGTATTTT
>TRBV7-9|NA|NA|TRBJ2-5
CASSPRGGREETQYF
TGTGCCAGCAGCCCAAGGGGGGGGCGGGAAGAGACCCAGTACTTC
>TRBV12-3/TRBV12-4|NA|NA|TRBJ1-2
CASRAGTWIDYGYTF
TGTGCCAGCAGAGCCGGGACATGGATTGACTATGGCTACACCTTC
>TRBV6-1|TRBD1|NA|TRBJ1-6
CAIARDRVNSPLHF
TGTGCCATTGCCCGGGACAGGGTTAATTCACCCCTCCACTTT
>TRBV5-1|TRBD2|NA|TRBJ2-7
CASSRDLAGGPYEQYF
TGCGCCAGCAGCAGGGATCTAGCGGGGGGCCCCTACGAGCAGTACTTC
>TRBV20-1|NA|many|TRBJ2-1
CSASREDNEQFF
TGCAGCGCCAGCCGGGAAGACAATGAGCAGTTCTTC
>TRBV7-2|TRBD1|many|TRBJ2-3
CASSSLPWTGSTDTQYF
TGTGCCAGCAGCTCGCTTCCGTGGACAGGGAGCACAGATACGCAGTATTTT
>TRBV5-1|TRBD1|few|TRBJ2-7
CASSFEQGWYEQYF
TGCGCCAGCAGCTTCGAACAGGGGTGGTACGAGCAGTACTTC
>TRBV6-5|NA|NA|TRBJ2-1
CASSRADNEQFF
TGTGCCAGCAGCCGGGCTGACAATGAGCAGTTCTTC
>TRBV6-2/TRBV6-3|TRBD1|few|TRBJ1-5
CASSYSRGQLDQPQHF
TGTGCCAGCAGTTACTCGAGGGGACAGTTGGATCAGCCCCAGCATTTT
>TRBV5-1|TRBD1|NA|TRBJ1-5
CASSQTGGGNQPQHF
TGCGCCAGCAGCCAGACAGGGGGAGGCAATCAGCCCCAGCATTTT
>TRBV7-8|NA|many|TRBJ2-7
CASSIGDFEQYF
TGTGCCAGCAGCATAGGGGACTTCGAGCAGTACTTC
>TRBV20-1|NA|NA|TRBJ2-1
CSARDQTANSYNEQFF
TGCAGTGCTAGAGATCAGACAGCCAATTCCTACAATGAGCAGTTCTTC
>TRBV12-3/TRBV12-4|NA|few|TRBJ1-1
CASSYDPSGDTEAFF
TGTGCCAGCAGCTATGACCCTTCCGGGGACACTGAAGCTTTCTTT
>TRBV5-8|NA|many|TRBJ2-7
CASSFHPEQYF
TGTGCCAGCAGCTTTCACCCGGAGCAGTACTTC
>TRBV20-1|TRBD1|few|TRBJ1-5
CSATRGGNQPQHF
TGCAGTGCAACCAGGGGGGGAAATCAGCCCCAGCATTTT
>TRBV9|NA|NA|TRBJ1-5
CASSVDGQGNQPQHF
TGTGCCAGCAGCGTAGATGGCCAGGGGAATCAGCCCCAGCATTTT
>TRBV20-1|NA|many|TRBJ1-6
CSAPGNNSPLHF
TGCAGTGCTCCGGGAAATAATTCACCCCTCCACTTT
>TRBV5-6|NA|NA|TRBJ2-7
CARSPGRSPYEQYF
TGTGCCAGGAGCCCCGGGCGCAGTCCCTACGAGCAGTACTTC
>TRBV20-1|TRBD1|few|TRBJ1-2
CSARAQSRDRGRGYGYTF
TGCAGTGCTAGAGCCCAGTCCCGGGACAGGGGCAGGGGCTATGGCTACACCTTC
>TRBV20-1|NA|few|TRBJ2-2
CSARDRQHGDGELFF
TGCAGTGCTAGAGATCGACAACACGGCGACGGGGAGCTGTTTTTT
>TRBV29-1|NA|NA|TRBJ1-4
CSVTGRGNEKLFF
TGCAGCGTTACGGGACGGGGTAATGAAAAACTGTTTTTT
>TRBV5-1|NA|many|TRBJ2-3
CASSAGITDTQYF
TGCGCCAGCAGCGCAGGGATCACAGATACGCAGTATTTT